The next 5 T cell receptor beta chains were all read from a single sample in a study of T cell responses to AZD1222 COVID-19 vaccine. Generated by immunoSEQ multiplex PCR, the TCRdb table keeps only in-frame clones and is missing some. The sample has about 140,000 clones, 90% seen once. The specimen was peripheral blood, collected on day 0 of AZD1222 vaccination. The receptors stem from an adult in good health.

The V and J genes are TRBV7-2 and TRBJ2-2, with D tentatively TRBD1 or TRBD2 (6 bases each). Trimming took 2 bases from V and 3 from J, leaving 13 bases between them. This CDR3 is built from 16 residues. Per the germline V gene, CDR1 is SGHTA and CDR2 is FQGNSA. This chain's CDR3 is CASSLLGGGDTGELFF. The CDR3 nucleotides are TGTGCCAGCAGCTTATTGGGGGGCGGGGACACCGGGGAGCTGTTTTTT. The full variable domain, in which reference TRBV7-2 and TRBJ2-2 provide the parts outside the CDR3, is GAGVSQSPSNKVTEKGKDVELRCDPISGHTALYWYRQSLGQGLEFLIYFQGNSAPDKSGLPSDRFSAERTGGSVSTLTIQRTQQEDSAVYLCASSLLGGGDTGELFFGEGSRLTVL.

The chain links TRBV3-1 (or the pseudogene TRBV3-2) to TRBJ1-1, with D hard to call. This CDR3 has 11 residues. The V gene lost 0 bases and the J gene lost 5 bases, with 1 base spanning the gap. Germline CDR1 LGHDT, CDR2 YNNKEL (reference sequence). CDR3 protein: CASSQDTEAFF. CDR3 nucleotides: TGTGCCAGCAGCCAAGATACTGAAGCTTTCTTT.

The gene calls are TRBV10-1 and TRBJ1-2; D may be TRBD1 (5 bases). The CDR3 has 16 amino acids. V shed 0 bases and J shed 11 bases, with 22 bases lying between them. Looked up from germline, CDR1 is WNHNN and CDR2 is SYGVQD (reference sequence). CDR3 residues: CASSESTWGRWGVYTF. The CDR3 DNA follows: TGCGCCAGCAGTGAGTCAACCTGGGGCCGGTGGGGGGTATACACCTTC.

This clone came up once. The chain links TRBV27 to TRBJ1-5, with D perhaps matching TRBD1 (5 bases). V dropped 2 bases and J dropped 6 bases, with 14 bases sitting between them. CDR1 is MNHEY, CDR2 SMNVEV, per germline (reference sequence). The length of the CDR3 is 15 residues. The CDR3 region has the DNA TGTGCCAGCAGTTTACGGACCCCCGGGGCTCAGCCCCAGCATTTT. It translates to CASSLRTPGAQPQHF.

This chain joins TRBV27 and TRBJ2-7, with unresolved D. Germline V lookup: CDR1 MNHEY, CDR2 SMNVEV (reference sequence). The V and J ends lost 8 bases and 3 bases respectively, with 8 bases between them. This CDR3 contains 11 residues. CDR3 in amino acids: CASQRNYEQYF. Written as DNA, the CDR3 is TGTGCCAGCCAACGTAACTACGAGCAGTACTTC.